This T cell receptor beta chain is from a study of blood T cells in healthy people across ages. For the second PCR, which ran for roughly 6 to 12 cycles, a sample-barcoded 5' primer and a J-beta primer mix were used. Every sample returned 2.5 million or more CDR3-containing paired-end reads. A single record per CDR3 protein comes from TCRdb applying MiXCR to the 5' RACE reads. The data hold 950,000 to 1,200,000 distinct CDR3 sequences, with under 40% observed a single time. Notes on the study in general: TCR beta diversity tracked closely with naive T cell percentage.

Notes on this clonotype: Its antigen is not known.

This clonotype originated in a young man in good health. The sequenced material came from blood.

The CDR3 region is CASSYSGHSNQPQHF. For the CDR3, the DNA is TGTGCCAGCAGTTACTCGGGACATTCCAATCAGCCCCAGCATTTT. The chain combines TRBV6-5 with TRBJ1-5; perhaps TRBD1 as D (6 bases). CDR1 and CDR2 (germline): MNHEY, SVGAGI. This CDR3 comprises 15 residues. Trimming cost V 0 bases and J 3 bases, with 9 bases left between them.